Sequencing of this T cell receptor (beta chain) was carried out in a study of beta chain features in type 1 diabetes. About 120 mL of blood, on average, came from one heparinised draw per donor. Sort purity for all populations was recorded as exceeding 98%. This clone was detected a few times. Its antigen is undetermined. Isolated RNA was reverse transcribed in full, so expressed TCRB transcripts were sequenced. This table comes from immunoSEQ multiplex PCR, and its TCRdb copy is limited to in-frame clones, with some not included. The sample contains 500,000 to 700,000 clones, roughly 16% of which appear only once. Study-wide results and limits: There was a moderate but significant shortening of TCRB CDR3s in all four CD4+ subsets of Type 1 diabetes patients. An over-representation of cells with high TCR expression could result from cDNA sequencing.

Unmatched junction bases numbered 14, after V lost 3 bases and J lost 2 bases. Germline values: CDR1 SGHTA, CDR2 FQGNSA. The CDR3 consists of 19 residues. V gene TRBV7-2 combines with J gene TRBJ2-1; TRBD2 agrees at 9 bases. The clonotype was recovered from a young man in good health. The sample taken for sequencing was naive CD4+ T cells from blood. The CDR3 is CASSFLPGVLAGPYNEQFF. Here the CDR3 DNA reads TGTGCCAGCAGCTTTTTACCAGGGGTACTAGCGGGTCCCTACAATGAGCAGTTCTTC.